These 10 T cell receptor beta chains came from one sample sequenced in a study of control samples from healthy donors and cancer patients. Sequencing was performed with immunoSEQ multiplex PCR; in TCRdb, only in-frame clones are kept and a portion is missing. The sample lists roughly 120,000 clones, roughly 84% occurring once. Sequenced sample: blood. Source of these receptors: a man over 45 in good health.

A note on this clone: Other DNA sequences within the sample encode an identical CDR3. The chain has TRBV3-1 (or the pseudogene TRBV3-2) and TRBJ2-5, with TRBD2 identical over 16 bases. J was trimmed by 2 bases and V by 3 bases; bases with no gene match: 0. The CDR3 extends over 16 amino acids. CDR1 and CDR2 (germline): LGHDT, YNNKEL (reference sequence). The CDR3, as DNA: TGTGCCAGCAGCCAGGGACTAGCGGGGGGGCAAGAGACCCAGTACTTC. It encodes CASSQGLAGGQETQYF.

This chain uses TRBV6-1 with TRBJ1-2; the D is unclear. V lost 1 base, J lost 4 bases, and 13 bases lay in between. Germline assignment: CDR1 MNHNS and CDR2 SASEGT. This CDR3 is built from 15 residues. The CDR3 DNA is TGTGCCAGCAGTGAAGGACCCGGATTTGGCTATGGCTACACCTTC. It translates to CASSEGPGFGYGYTF.

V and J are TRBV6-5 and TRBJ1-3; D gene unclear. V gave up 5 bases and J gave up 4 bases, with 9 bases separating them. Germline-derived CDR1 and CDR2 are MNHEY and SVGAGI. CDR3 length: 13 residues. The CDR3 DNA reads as TGTGCCAGCAGTCAACCTCCCGGAAACACCATATATTTT. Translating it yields CASSQPPGNTIYF.

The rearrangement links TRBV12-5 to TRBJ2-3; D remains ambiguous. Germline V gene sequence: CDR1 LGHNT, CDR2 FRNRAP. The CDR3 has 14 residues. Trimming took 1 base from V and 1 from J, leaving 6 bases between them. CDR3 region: CASGLGIGTDTQYF. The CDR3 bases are TGTGCTAGTGGTTTGGGTATCGGCACAGATACGCAGTATTTT.

The CDR3 sequence: CASSGQLYEQYF. In DNA form, the CDR3 reads TGCGCCAGCTCGGGACAGCTTTACGAGCAGTACTTC. V is TRBV5-1 and J is TRBJ2-7, with 7 bases fitting TRBD1. After removal of 7 bases from V and 4 bases from J, the junction contained 5 bases not matched to a gene. This CDR3 has 12 residues. From germline, CDR1 is SGHRS and CDR2 YFSETQ. Looking up the rest from reference TRBV5-1 and TRBJ2-7 gives the full variable domain: KAGVTQTPRYLIKTRGQQVTLSCSPISGHRSVSWYQQTPGQGLQFLFEYFSETQRNKGNFPGRFSGRQFSNSRSEMNVSTLELGDSALYLCASSGQLYEQYFGPGTRLTVT.

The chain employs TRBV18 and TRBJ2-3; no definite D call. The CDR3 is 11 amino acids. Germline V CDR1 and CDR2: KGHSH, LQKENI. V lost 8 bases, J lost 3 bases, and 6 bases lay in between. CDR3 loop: CASRRTDTQYF. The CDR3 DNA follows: TGTGCCAGCCGTCGGACAGATACGCAGTATTTT. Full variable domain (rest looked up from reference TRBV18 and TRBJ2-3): NAGVMQNPRHLVRRRGQEARLRCSPMKGHSHVYWYRQLPEEGLKFMVYLQKENIIDESGMPKERFSAEFPKEGPSILRIQQVVRGDSAAYFCASRRTDTQYFGPGTRLTVL.

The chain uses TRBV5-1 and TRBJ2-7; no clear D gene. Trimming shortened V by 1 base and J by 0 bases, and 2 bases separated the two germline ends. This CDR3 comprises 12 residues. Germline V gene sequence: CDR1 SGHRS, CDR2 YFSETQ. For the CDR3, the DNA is TGCGCCAGCAGCTTGCCCTCCTACGAGCAGTACTTC. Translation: CASSLPSYEQYF. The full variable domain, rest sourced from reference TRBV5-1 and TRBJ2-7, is KAGVTQTPRYLIKTRGQQVTLSCSPISGHRSVSWYQQTPGQGLQFLFEYFSETQRNKGNFPGRFSGRQFSNSRSEMNVSTLELGDSALYLCASSLPSYEQYFGPGTRLTVT.

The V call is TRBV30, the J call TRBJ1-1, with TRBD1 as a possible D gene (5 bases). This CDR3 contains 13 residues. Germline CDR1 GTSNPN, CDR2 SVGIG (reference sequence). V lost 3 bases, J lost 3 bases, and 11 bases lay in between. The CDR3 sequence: CAWRDTGYTEAFF. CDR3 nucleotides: TGTGCCTGGAGGGATACAGGATACACTGAAGCTTTCTTT.

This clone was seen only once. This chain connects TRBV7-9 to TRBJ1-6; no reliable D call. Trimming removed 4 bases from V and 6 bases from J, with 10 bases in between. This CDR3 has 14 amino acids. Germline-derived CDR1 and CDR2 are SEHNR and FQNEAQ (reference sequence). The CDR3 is CASSYDTINSPLHF. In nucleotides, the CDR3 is TGTGCCAGCAGCTATGACACAATTAATTCACCCCTCCACTTT.

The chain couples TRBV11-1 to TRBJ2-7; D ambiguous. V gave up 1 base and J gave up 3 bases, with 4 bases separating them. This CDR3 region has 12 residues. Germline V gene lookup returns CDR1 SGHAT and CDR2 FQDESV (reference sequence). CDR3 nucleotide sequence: TGTGCCAGCAGCTTAGACAGCTACGAGCAGTACTTC. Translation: CASSLDSYEQYF.